This entry describes one T cell receptor beta chain. The count of this clone is one. Its antigen target is currently unknown. The record has no base qualities; no much larger clone is one base away. This sample stems from a study of shared clonotypes between healthy human individuals (dated by TCRdb to about 2020). Some background on the complete study: A few men and a couple of women, aged 18 to 49 years, made up the cohort. Libraries were prepared and TCR repertoires were sequenced by different laboratories using diverse techniques, in order to increase sequencing depth and limit assay-specific biases. Between about 0.8 and 9 billion PBMCs per donor were obtained by leukapheresis. For each donor, CD4 naive and CD4 memory were each run on three plates, CD8 naive on two plates, and CD8 memory on one plate. To estimate repertoire size and how much clonotype sharing occurs between individuals, the study deeply sequenced the blood TCR repertoires of several healthy adults.

CD8 naive samples consisted of CD45RO-negative cells that were positively selected for CCR7, yielding a CD45RA+CCR7+ population without TemRA cells. Donors were healthy HIV-negative adults with no recently reported acute infections or vaccinations. Only Caucasian adults living in Nashville, Tennessee, USA were represented among the donors. Blood was obtained by leukapheresis, after which PBMCs were separated by Ficoll-Histopaque density gradient centrifugation and cryopreserved in liquid nitrogen vapor phase. Purity and quantity of every magnetically sorted T cell population were checked by analytical flow cytometry. From each sorted fraction, genomic DNA was isolated and quantified by UV absorbance on a Nanodrop 2000c. The study at large found these results: Naive subsets generally had larger estimated clonotype richness than memory subsets did. Based on pairwise subsampling, the degree of clonotype sharing among donors was expected to be affected by sequencing depth. Because the study included only a small number of donors, the genetic and exposure-history diversity represented was limited. When a handful of donors were compared, the shared fraction of clonotypes was 5% to 6.5% for naive CD4, less than 4% for naive CD8, 2.3% for memory CD4, and approximately 0.4% for memory CD8. Incomplete sequencing was indicated by rarefaction of sorted-subset datasets, despite the large sequencing depth. Sampling was restricted to blood, and TCR repertoires in tissues likely differ from the TCR repertoires found in blood. Compared with non-shared clonotypes, clonotypes shared by all four sorted-subset donors had higher generation probabilities.

Using the deep immunoSEQ assay, TCR CDR3 regions were amplified from genomic DNA by multiplex PCR. For each cell subset, the extracted genomic DNA was distributed evenly across all wells of several immunoSEQ 96-well plates, and each plate served as one replicate. For sorted subsets, 200 to 250 ng genomic DNA, equal to 30,000 or so T cell genomes, was loaded into each replicate PCR. Purified libraries were quantified with a Qubit 3.0 fluorometer, sized on a Bioanalyzer 2100, and re-quantified with the KAPA Library Quantification kit. Each immunoSEQ 96-well plate was sequenced on its own single-read 150-cycle Illumina NextSeq 550 flow cell. The original pipeline was this. Because the immunoSEQ output held only junctional sequences and lacked quality scores, the filtering could not match the filtering applied to full-length reads. To assign V/J genes and CDR3, sequences were annotated using PyIR, a Python wrapper for IgBLAST v1.9, with IMGT germline references. Reads with weak V/J assignments (E-value above 1e-6), missing CDR3, stop codons, out-of-frame junctions, or ambiguous translated residues were removed. A V3J clonotype was defined by an identical inferred V gene, J gene, and CDR3 amino acid sequence. The percentage overlap between two repertoires was calculated by dividing the number of shared unique clonotypes by the size of the smaller repertoire. RTK rarefaction, the Chao1 estimator, and Recon v2.1 estimates of unobserved clonotypes were used to assess repertoire richness. For all TCRbeta clonotypes obtained by the gDNA method from several donors, generation probabilities were computed with OLGA. Here the immuneACCESS table is served through TCRdb, limited to in-frame sequences with V and J called. Missing clones are a known gap in these copies; in checked studies unresolved V genes cover under half, and the rest lacks a known reason. V and J calls and clone size follow that table, whereas D and trimming were derived from the DNA. Across this sample there are some 2,000,000 clones, with approximately 94% seen only once. The ten largest clones add up to about 1.1% of the sample.

V is reduced by 3 bases and J by 6 bases, leaving a spacing of 15 bases between them. CDR1 and CDR2 (MGHRA, YSYEKL) derive from the germline V gene. Inclusive of the bounding cysteine and phenylalanine, the CDR3 is 15 residues long. Only CDR3 DNA remains: 45 bases, in frame from the first base. Sample: naive CD8+ T cells sorted from blood. The cell subset or site label here, explained by the study, means: CD45RA+CCR7+. The chain employs TRBV4-1 and TRBJ2-1; the D gene could be TRBD1 or TRBD2, each one agreeing over 5 bases. This clonotype originated in a man in his late teens or twenties in good health. The CDR3 has the sequence CASSHESGTINEQFF. The DNA reads as follows: TGCGCCAGCAGCCATGAATCCGGGACGATCAATGAGCAGTTCTTC.